This T cell receptor beta chain is from a study of OX40 agonist ivuxolimab in advanced cancers. Findings of the study overall: Both CD4+ and CD8+ T cell populations in blood had undergone clonal expansion by week 6 at 0.1 to 3.0 mg/kg.

Generated by immunoSEQ multiplex PCR, the TCRdb table keeps only in-frame clones and is missing some. The sample has some 100,000 clones, over 75% seen once. Trimming stripped 6 bases from V and 5 bases from J, with 16 bases between. The CDR3 extends over 14 amino acids. Per germline, CDR1 MNHNS and CDR2 SASEGT. To note about this clone: No antigen is known for it.

This receptor was taken from an adult with an advanced solid tumor such as melanoma, head and neck, liver or kidney cancer. The sample was CD4+ or CD8+ T cells sorted from blood, taken in a trial of the OX40 agonist ivuxolimab. The chain recombines TRBV6-1 with TRBJ2-5; maybe TRBD2 (5 bases). CDR3 in amino acids: CASRWWGREETQYF. The CDR3 DNA reads as TGTGCCAGCAGGTGGTGGGGAAGGGAGGAGACCCAGTACTTC.